The 9 T cell receptor beta chains below all came from one sample that was sequenced in a study of a mutant IDH1 vaccine in newly diagnosed glioma. For these TCRs, the target antigens are not known. Clones were sequenced by immunoSEQ multiplex PCR, and TCRdb holds only the in-frame ones, with some missing. Of more than 55,000 clones in the sample, about 84% were seen once. As for time point: week 11, during vaccination. Each dose of the vaccine consisted of 300 ug of mutant IDH1 20-mer peptide, with topical imiquimod. This specimen was PBMCs, taken from a glioma patient whose treatment included an IDH1 peptide vaccine. These receptors were taken from a man aged 25 to 40 with glioma.

The chain couples TRBV27 to TRBJ1-4; 8 bases agree with TRBD1. The V gene's germline CDR1 is MNHEY and CDR2 SMNVEV (reference sequence). The CDR3 has 16 residues. The V gene end was trimmed by 4 bases and the J gene end by 14 bases; junction bases not matched to a gene: 18. The CDR3 region is CASSSSLGRGPGGLFF. CDR3 nucleotides: TGTGCCAGCAGTTCTTCCTTGGGCAGGGGGCCCGGGGGGCTGTTTTTT.

This clone has a single count. CDR3: CASSRDRGDSPLHF. CDR3 bases: TGTGCCAGCAGCCGGGACAGGGGGGATTCACCCCTCCACTTT. The rearrangement uses TRBV11-2 and TRBJ1-6; 11 bases line up with TRBD1. Germline CDR1 is SGHAT and CDR2 is FQNNGV. The V and J ends lost 5 bases and 8 bases, in that order; junction bases with no gene match: 2. The CDR3 is made up of 14 amino acids. The full variable domain, rest sourced from reference TRBV11-2 and TRBJ1-6, is EAGVAQSPRYKIIEKRQSVAFWCNPISGHATLYWYQQILGQGPKLLIQFQNNGVVDDSQLPKDRFSAERLKGVDSTLKIQPAKLEDSAVYLCASSRDRGDSPLHFGNGTRLTVT.

The chain joins TRBV5-5 to TRBJ1-5; D ambiguous. V gave up 1 base and J gave up 3 bases, with 11 bases separating them. Germline CDR1 and CDR2: SGHKS and YYEKEE (reference sequence). The CDR3 is made up of 15 amino acids. The CDR3 is CASSLQIVTNQPQHF. The CDR3 region has the DNA TGTGCCAGCAGCTTGCAGATAGTGACCAATCAGCCCCAGCATTTT.

The J gene is TRBJ2-1, the V gene TRBV7-8, with unresolved D. The V and J ends lost 2 bases and 2 bases respectively, with 10 bases between them. The CDR3 length is 15 residues. Looked up from germline, CDR1 is SGHVS and CDR2 is FQNEAQ. CDR3 region: CASSLYPRTYNEQFF. The CDR3 DNA reads as TGTGCCAGCAGCTTATACCCTAGAACCTACAATGAGCAGTTCTTC.

This chain links TRBV9 with TRBJ2-7; 9 positions agree with TRBD1. The CDR3 loop spans 16 amino acids. Germline V lookup: CDR1 SGDLS, CDR2 YYNGEE. J lost 4 bases, V lost 0 bases, and 8 bases had no gene match. This CDR3 reads CASSVGLTGGGYEQYF. CDR3 nucleotides: TGTGCCAGCAGCGTAGGCCTTACAGGGGGCGGGTACGAGCAGTACTTC.

The J gene is TRBJ2-2, the V gene TRBV10-3; 8 nucleotides match TRBD1. J lost 2 bases, V lost 4 bases, and 6 bases had no gene match. This CDR3 region has 16 residues. Germline V lookup: CDR1 ENHRY, CDR2 SYGVKD. The CDR3 DNA follows: TGTGCCATCAGTGCGGGCACAGGGGGAAACACCGGGGAGCTGTTTTTT. Residues: CAISAGTGGNTGELFF.

This chain uses TRBV6-5 with TRBJ2-7; a weak D match, TRBD1 (5 bases). Trimming cost V 5 bases and J 0 bases, with 11 bases left between them. Germline V gene data show CDR1 as MNHEY and CDR2 as SVGAGI. CDR3 length: 14 residues. The CDR3 region is CASSPRVRSYEQYF. The CDR3 DNA reads as TGTGCCAGCAGTCCCAGGGTCCGCTCCTACGAGCAGTACTTC.

This rearrangement joins TRBV27 to TRBJ2-3; D is ambiguous. Between the trimmed V and J ends, which lost 8 bases and 5 bases, there was a span of 8 bases. CDR1 is MNHEY, CDR2 SMNVEV, per germline (reference sequence). The CDR3 extends over 11 amino acids. CDR3 sequence: CASYHRDTQYF. CDR3 sequence (DNA): TGTGCCAGCTACCATCGAGATACGCAGTATTTT.

J is TRBJ2-7 and V is TRBV15, with D uncertain. CDR3 length: 15 residues. The germline CDR1 and CDR2 sequences are LNHNV and YYDKDF (reference sequence). V was trimmed by 0 bases and J by 6 bases, leaving 15 bases between them. The CDR3 DNA reads TGTGCCACCAGCAGAGATTGGAAGCCTGCCGGCGAGCAGTACTTC. It codes for CATSRDWKPAGEQYF.